Listed below are T cell receptor beta chains from one sample, sequenced in a study of T cells of healthy individuals. MiXCR, run by TCRdb on the 5' RACE reads, gives a single entry per CDR3 protein. The table includes about 96,000 distinct CDR3 sequences, around 17% detected once. These receptors were taken from a human donor in good health. Both conserved end residues are part of each CDR3. The order of the fields is V gene, J gene, D gene, clone size, CDR3 protein, CDR3 DNA. A D gene is named only where the DNA matches it firmly. Expanded clones get a size class; other rows say once, few or many, or leave the size out.

TRBV7-2	TRBJ2-7	.	.	CATRGASYEQYF	TGTGCCACGCGCGGGGCTTCCTACGAGCAGTACTTC
TRBV28	TRBJ2-7	.	many	CASSPRVAYEQYF	TGTGCCAGCAGCCCTAGGGTCGCCTACGAGCAGTACTTC
TRBV19	TRBJ2-6	.	many	CASSKSGANVLTF	TGTGCCAGTAGTAAGTCTGGGGCCAACGTCCTGACTTTC
TRBV20-1	TRBJ2-1	TRBD2	.	CSATAGERYNEQFF	TGCAGTGCTACTGCGGGAGAGCGGTACAATGAGCAGTTCTTC
TRBV5-5	TRBJ2-6	.	many	CASSFSPTGANVLTF	TGTGCCAGCAGCTTTAGTCCAACTGGGGCCAACGTCCTGACTTTC
TRBV20-1	TRBJ1-5	.	few	CSARLGSGNQPQHF	TGCAGTGCTAGGTTGGGATCGGGCAATCAGCCCCAGCATTTT
TRBV20-1	TRBJ1-5	.	.	CSASGTPGDQPQHF	TGCAGTGCCAGCGGGACACCGGGAGATCAGCCCCAGCATTTT
TRBV6-6	TRBJ1-2	.	few	CASSWGSSNYGYTF	TGTGCCAGCAGTTGGGGGTCTTCTAACTATGGCTACACCTTC
TRBV2	TRBJ1-6	.	many	CASGSNSRNSPLHF	TGTGCCAGCGGTTCTAACAGCCGAAATTCACCCCTCCACTTT
TRBV6-2/TRBV6-3	TRBJ1-1	.	.	CASSSLRNTEAFF	TGTGCCAGCAGTTCATTACGGAACACTGAAGCTTTCTTT
TRBV5-1	TRBJ2-1	TRBD1	few	CASSLWDREDNEQFF	TGCGCCAGCAGTCTTTGGGACAGGGAAGACAATGAGCAGTTCTTC
TRBV20-1	TRBJ1-6	.	once	CSARVKAAPRIHNSPLHF	TGCAGTGCTAGAGTCAAGGCAGCCCCCCGTATCCATAATTCACCCCTCCACTTT
TRBV5-1	TRBJ1-2	.	many	CASTHRSGTPESYTF	TGCGCCAGCACTCACCGGTCGGGGACGCCGGAAAGCTACACCTTC
TRBV6-2/TRBV6-3	TRBJ2-4	.	.	CASGFGKAKNIQYF	TGTGCCAGCGGTTTTGGGAAAGCCAAAAACATTCAGTACTTC
TRBV5-1	TRBJ2-5	.	few	CASSLDPSFIQETQYF	TGCGCCAGCAGCTTGGATCCCTCATTTATCCAAGAGACCCAGTACTTC
TRBV7-9	TRBJ2-2	.	many	CATQGNTGELFF	TGTGCCACTCAGGGGAACACCGGGGAGCTGTTTTTT
TRBV7-2	TRBJ1-5	.	.	CASSRDPWYSNQPQHF	TGTGCCAGCAGCAGGGACCCTTGGTATAGCAATCAGCCCCAGCATTTT